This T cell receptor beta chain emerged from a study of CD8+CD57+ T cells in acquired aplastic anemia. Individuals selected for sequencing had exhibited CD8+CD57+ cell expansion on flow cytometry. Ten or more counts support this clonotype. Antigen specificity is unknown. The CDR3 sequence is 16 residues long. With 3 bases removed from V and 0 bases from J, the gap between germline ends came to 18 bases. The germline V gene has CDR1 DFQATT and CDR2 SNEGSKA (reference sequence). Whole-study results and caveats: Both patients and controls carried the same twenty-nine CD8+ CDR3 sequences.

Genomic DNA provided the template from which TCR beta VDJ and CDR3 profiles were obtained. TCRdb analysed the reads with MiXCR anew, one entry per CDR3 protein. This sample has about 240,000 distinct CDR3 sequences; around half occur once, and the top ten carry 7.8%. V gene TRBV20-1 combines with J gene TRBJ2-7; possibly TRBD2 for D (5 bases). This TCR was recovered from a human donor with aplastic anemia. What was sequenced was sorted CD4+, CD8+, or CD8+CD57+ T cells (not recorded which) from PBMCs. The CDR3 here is CSARSSGHHLSYEQYF. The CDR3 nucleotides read TGCAGTGCTAGGTCCAGCGGCCACCACCTCTCCTACGAGCAGTACTTC.